This T cell receptor (beta chain) was identified in a study of blood T cell repertoires in COVID-19. Sequenced by immunoSEQ multiplex PCR; TCRdb stores in-frame clones only, minus some. Among under 30,000 clones listed, less than 90% were seen once. This clone was observed a single time. Germline CDR1 is SGHRS and CDR2 is YFSETQ. V gave up 5 bases and J gave up 1 base; unmatched junction bases: 1. The CDR3 runs 13 residues. Sequencing was carried out using peripheral blood. The V call is TRBV5-1, the J call TRBJ2-3; 7 bases agree with TRBD1. This receptor was obtained from a man at least 80 years old with active COVID-19. CDR3 in amino acids: CASRGQGTDTQYF. Written as DNA, the CDR3 is TGCGCCAGCAGAGGACAGGGCACAGATACGCAGTATTTT.